The 9 T cell receptor beta chains below were found in one sample sequenced in a study of blood T cell repertoires in COVID-19. Sequencing was performed with immunoSEQ multiplex PCR; in TCRdb, only in-frame clones are kept and a portion is missing. The data contain 220,000 or so clones, 84% of them seen just once; the ten biggest clones take up 5.5% to 7.5%. The sequenced material came from PBMCs or T cells enriched from blood (not recorded which). These receptors all stem from a middle-aged woman who had recovered from COVID-19.

V gene TRBV6-5 combines with J gene TRBJ1-2; D call uncertain. The CDR3 length is 14 residues. Germline V CDR1 and CDR2: MNHEY, SVGAGI. V lost 3 bases and J 4 bases, leaving 12 bases between the germline ends. CDR3 amino acids: CASSYNPESYGYTF. The CDR3, as DNA: TGTGCCAGCAGTTATAATCCGGAGAGCTATGGCTACACCTTC.

The chain recombines TRBV19 with TRBJ1-2, with D possibly matching TRBD1 (6 bases). V was pared by 4 bases and J by 5 bases, with 20 bases between. This CDR3 spans 16 amino acids. CDR1 and CDR2 from the germline V gene are LNHDA and SQIVND (reference sequence). The CDR3 loop is CASSSPTGTNPYGYTF. CDR3 nucleotide sequence: TGTGCCAGTAGTAGTCCTACCGGGACAAACCCATATGGCTACACCTTC.

The chain is built from TRBV7-8 and TRBJ1-1; a possible D gene is TRBD1 (5 bases). In germline, CDR1 is SGHVS, CDR2 FQNEAQ. CDR3 length: 14 residues. Trimming removed 5 bases from V and 5 bases from J, with 15 bases in between. CDR3 coding DNA: TGTGCCAGCAGCCCCGGCAGGGTTCAGACTGAAGCTTTCTTT. Protein: CASSPGRVQTEAFF.

The chain combines TRBV21-1 with TRBJ2-1; the table's D call TRBD2 went unverified against the DNA. TRBV21-1 represents a pseudogene. The CDR3 runs to 16 residues. The CDR3 coding sequence is TGTGCCAGCAGCAAATGCGTCAGCGGGATTAGTAATGAGCAGTTCTTC. Translated, it gives CASSKCVSGISNEQFF.

This chain links TRBV5-1 with TRBJ1-4, with TRBD1 as a possible D gene (6 bases). This CDR3 comprises 14 residues. Germline V gene data show CDR1 as SGHRS and CDR2 as YFSETQ. V was cut by 7 bases and J by 1 base, with 11 bases left in between. CDR3 coding DNA: TGCGCCAGCGGCGGGGGCGAAACTAATGAAAAACTGTTTTTT. This encodes CASGGGETNEKLFF.

The rearrangement uses TRBV11-3 and TRBJ2-3; D might be TRBD2 (6 bases). Germline V lookup: CDR1 SGHNT, CDR2 YENEEA. V was trimmed by 5 bases and J by 3 bases, leaving 9 bases between them. CDR3 length equals 13 residues. The CDR3 protein is CASSIGGTDTQYF. Written as DNA, the CDR3 is TGTGCCAGCAGCATTGGGGGGACAGATACGCAGTATTTT.

This chain uses TRBV30 with TRBJ1-1; 8 positions agree with TRBD1. The CDR3 has 14 amino acids. Germline-derived CDR1 and CDR2 are GTSNPN and SVGIG (reference sequence). Unmatched junction bases numbered 7, after V lost 6 bases and J lost 1 base. CDR3 loop: CACSRGRENTEAFF. The CDR3 bases are TGTGCCTGCTCCAGGGGGCGGGAGAACACTGAAGCTTTCTTT.

This clone was seen a single time. The J gene is TRBJ1-3, the V gene TRBV11-2; 7 nucleotides agree with TRBD1. This CDR3 is 17 amino acids long. Germline CDR1 and CDR2: SGHAT and FQNNGV. After removal of 3 bases from V and 0 bases from J, the junction contained 8 bases not matched to a gene. CDR3 amino acids: CASSFTPGQNSGNTIYF. CDR3 sequence (DNA): TGTGCCAGCAGCTTTACCCCGGGACAGAACTCTGGAAACACCATATATTTT.

For the CDR3, the DNA is TGTGCCAGCAGACCCTTCGCAGGTGTCAGCCCTGGGGCCAACGTCCTGACTTTC. Amino acid sequence: CASRPFAGVSPGANVLTF. This chain joins TRBV27 and TRBJ2-6; D is undetermined. Germline V gene data show CDR1 as MNHEY and CDR2 as SMNVEV (reference sequence). This CDR3 is 18 amino acids long. Deletions cut 6 bases from V and 2 bases from J, with 20 bases between. The full variable domain, completed using reference TRBV27 and TRBJ2-6, is EAQVTQNPRYLITVTGKKLTVTCSQNMNHEYMSWYRQDPGLGLRQIYYSMNVEVTDKGDVPEGYKVSRKEKRNFPLILESPSPNQTSLYFCASRPFAGVSPGANVLTFGAGSRLTVL.